This passage covers 3 T cell receptor beta chains from one sample sequenced in a study of blood T cell repertoires in COVID-19. TCRdb keeps only in-frame clones here, not all; method: immunoSEQ multiplex PCR. Of about 120,000 clones in the sample, more than 60% were seen once. What was sequenced was peripheral blood. These receptor sequences come from a man aged 70-80 years with acute or convalescent COVID-19.

This chain uses TRBV7-2 with TRBJ1-5; D not certain. Trimming removed 5 bases at V and 0 bases at J, with 14 bases between. The CDR3 loop spans 16 amino acids. Per the germline V gene, CDR1 is SGHTA and CDR2 is FQGNSA. CDR3 nucleotide sequence: TGTGCCAGCAGCCCCCCGGAGGCGTATAGCAATCAGCCCCAGCATTTT. Amino acid sequence: CASSPPEAYSNQPQHF.

The chain links TRBV5-8 to TRBJ2-7; D possibly corresponds to TRBD1 (5 bases). Looked up from germline, CDR1 is SGHTS and CDR2 is YDEGEE. The germline V and J ends were trimmed by 4 bases and 3 bases, with 14 bases remaining between them. The CDR3 is 14 amino acids. CDR3 bases: TGTGCCAGCAGCCCAGGGTCGATCTACTACGAGCAGTACTTC. Its translation is CASSPGSIYYEQYF. Looking up the rest from reference TRBV5-8 and TRBJ2-7 gives the full variable domain: EAGVTQSPTHLIKTRGQQATLRCSPISGHTSVYWYQQALGLGLQFLLWYDEGEERNRGNFPPRFSGRQFPNYSSELNVNALELEDSALYLCASSPGSIYYEQYFGPGTRLTVT.

The chain links TRBV28 to TRBJ2-5, with 10 bases that match TRBD2. The V gene end was trimmed by 4 bases and the J gene end by 5 bases; junction bases not matched to a gene: 4. Germline loops: CDR1 MDHEN, CDR2 SYDVKM. The CDR3 is 14 amino acids. The CDR3 DNA is TGTGCCAGCAGTTATAGCGGGAGGCCGGAGACCCAGTACTTC. Protein sequence: CASSYSGRPETQYF.